This T cell receptor (beta chain) was captured in a study of post-analysis software for immune sequencing data. This clonotype was detected only a few times. What it binds is not known. TCR beta cDNA libraries included unique molecular identifiers. TCRdb analysed the PCR reads with MiXCR anew, one entry per CDR3 protein. Of roughly 870,000 distinct CDR3 sequences in the sample, approximately 53% were seen once. Whole-study results and caveats: When patients were compared with controls, 4 or 5 TRBV segments were more frequent, TRBV5-6, TRBV5-1 and TRBV20-1 among them.

CDR1 SQVTM and CDR2 ANQGSEA come from the germline V gene. Trimming took 6 bases from V and 0 from J; bases not matched to a gene: 7. The CDR3 covers 14 residues. This TCR was recovered from a girl aged 10-17 years with multiple sclerosis. The V and J genes are TRBV29-1 and TRBJ2-7, with TRBD1 matching 8 bases. Sequenced sample: blood. The CDR3 is CSVATGGSSYEQYF. CDR3 coding DNA: TGCAGCGTAGCTACAGGGGGAAGCTCCTACGAGCAGTACTTC.